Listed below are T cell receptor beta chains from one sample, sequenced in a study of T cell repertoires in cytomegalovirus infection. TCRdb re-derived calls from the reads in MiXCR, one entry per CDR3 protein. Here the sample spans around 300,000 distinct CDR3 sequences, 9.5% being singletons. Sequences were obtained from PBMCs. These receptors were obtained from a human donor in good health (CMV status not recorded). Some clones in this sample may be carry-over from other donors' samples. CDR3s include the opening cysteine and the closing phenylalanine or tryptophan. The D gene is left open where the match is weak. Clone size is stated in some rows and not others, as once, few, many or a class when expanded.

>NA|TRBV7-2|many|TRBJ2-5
CASSQVGTETQYF
TGTGCCAGCAGCCAAGTCGGGACCGAGACCCAGTACTTC
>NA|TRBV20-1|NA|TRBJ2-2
CSVLQGSPGELFF
TGCAGTGTTTTACAGGGAAGCCCCGGGGAGCTGTTTTTT
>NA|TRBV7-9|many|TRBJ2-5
CASSSGLPEETQYF
TGTGCCAGCAGCTCTGGACTACCGGAAGAGACCCAGTACTTC
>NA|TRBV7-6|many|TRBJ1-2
CANLIGRTYGYTF
TGTGCCAACTTAATCGGACGGACTTATGGCTACACCTTC
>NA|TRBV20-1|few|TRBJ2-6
CSAARGAGVLTF
TGCAGTGCCGCCAGGGGGGCCGGGGTCCTGACTTTC
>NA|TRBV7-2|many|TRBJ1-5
CASSLWGDQPQHF
TGTGCCAGCAGCTTATGGGGGGATCAGCCCCAGCATTTT
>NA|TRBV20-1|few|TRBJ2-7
CSASHLTGLEQYF
TGCAGTGCTAGCCACCTCACAGGGCTCGAGCAGTACTTC
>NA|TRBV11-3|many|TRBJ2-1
CASSPAGEYNEQFF
TGTGCCAGCAGCCCCGCAGGGGAGTACAATGAGCAGTTCTTC
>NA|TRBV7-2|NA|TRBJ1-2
CASSPTSYLGYTF
TGTGCCAGCAGCCCTACATCTTATCTTGGCTACACCTTC
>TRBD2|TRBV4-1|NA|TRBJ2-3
CASSRSTSGSTDTQYF
TGCGCCAGCAGCCGCTCGACTAGCGGTAGCACAGATACGCAGTATTTT
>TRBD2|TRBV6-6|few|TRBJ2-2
CASSYPGGADDTGELFF
TGTGCCAGCAGTTACCCGGGGGGGGCTGACGACACCGGGGAGCTGTTTTTT
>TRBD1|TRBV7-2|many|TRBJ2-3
CASSFDRGTSTQYF
TGTGCCAGCAGCTTCGACAGGGGAACTAGCACGCAGTATTTT
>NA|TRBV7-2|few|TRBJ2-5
CASSRGRFNPQETQYF
TGTGCCAGCAGCCGCGGGCGGTTTAACCCTCAAGAGACCCAGTACTTC
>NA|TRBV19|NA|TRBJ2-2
CASTGLSTGELFF
TGTGCCTCTACGGGATTATCGACCGGGGAGCTGTTTTTT
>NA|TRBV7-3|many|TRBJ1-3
CASSSLPGNTIYF
TGTGCCAGCAGCTCCCTTCCAGGAAACACCATATATTTT
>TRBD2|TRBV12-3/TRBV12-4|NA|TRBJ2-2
CASSFGKRGDTGELFF
TGTGCCAGCAGTTTTGGGAAGCGGGGGGACACCGGGGAGCTGTTTTTT
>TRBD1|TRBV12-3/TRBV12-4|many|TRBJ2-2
CASRRQGSNTGELFF
TGTGCCAGCAGACGACAGGGATCCAACACCGGGGAGCTGTTTTTT